This TCR beta chain was identified during a study of T cell changes during pregnancy in multiple sclerosis. The data were produced by immunoSEQ multiplex PCR, yet TCRdb's version contains in-frame clones alone and is incomplete. This table has about 40,000 clones, just over 90% appearing once. Germline CDR1 reads MNHEY; CDR2 reads SVGAGI. V lost 2 bases and J lost 2, with 7 bases in between. This CDR3 has 13 amino acids. The sequencing here drew on peripheral blood, taken before pregnancy. The V call is TRBV6-5, the J call TRBJ2-7; possible D gene TRBD2, 5 bases. This sequence originates from a female donor with multiple sclerosis, enrolled in a pregnancy study. In DNA, the CDR3 is TGTGCCAGCAGTTACCCGGGGACCTACGAGCAGTACTTC. This encodes CASSYPGTYEQYF.